This T cell receptor (beta chain) appears in the sequencing data of a study of CD8+ T cells in alopecia areata. The CDR3 sequence is 14 residues long. Looked up from germline, CDR1 is SEHNR and CDR2 is FQNEAQ (reference sequence). V lost 4 bases and J lost 8; bases outside the gene matches: 8. About this clone: Its target is unknown.

For about 5 of the biomarker-study patients, the CD4+ cells were further sorted so as to obtain CD25+CD127- cells. The study's findings and limits: Whereas mice showed it more clearly, TCR sharing across patients was murkier, possibly because of HLA.

Extracted RNA was reverse transcribed, and the resulting cDNA served as sequencing template. The repertoire was sequenced with immunoSEQ multiplex PCR; TCRdb's copy has only in-frame clones and lacks some. The data contain about 19,000 clones, more than 60% of them singletons. This sequence originates from a human donor with alopecia areata. The chain employs TRBV7-9 and TRBJ2-5, with 9 nucleotides matching TRBD1. Sequenced sample: CD4+ Tregs sorted from blood. This chain's CDR3 is CASSYDRGSDTQYF. The CDR3 nucleotides are TGTGCCAGCAGCTATGACAGGGGGAGTGATACCCAGTACTTC.